The source of this T cell receptor (beta chain) is a study of blood T cells in healthy people across ages. Study-level results: Higher diversity and more naive CD4+ cells were features of long-lived donors, compared to aged donors.

The table lists this clonotype with a few counts. The antigen is unknown. Germline CDR1 and CDR2: DFQATT and SNEGSKA (reference sequence). The CDR3 contains 13 residues. Trimming shortened V by 5 bases and J by 3 bases, and 13 bases separated the two germline ends. Healthy individuals of Caucasian origin from Russia, aged roughly 6 to 95, served as donors. A sample-barcoded 5' primer and a J-beta primer mix were used in a second PCR of roughly 7 to 11 cycles. A template-switch adaptor containing 12 random nucleotides labeled each cDNA molecule. TCRdb re-called the 5' RACE reads through MiXCR, storing one row per CDR3 protein. Counted here are some 1,800,000 distinct CDR3 sequences, 35% to 50% occurring once; the ten biggest clones make up approximately 22%.

The sequence came from a human donor in good health. Sequenced input: blood. This chain uses TRBV20-1 with TRBJ1-2; weak D call: TRBD1 (5 bases). The CDR3, as DNA: TGCAGTGCTCCACCCAGGGTCGACTATGGCTACACCTTC. Protein product: CSAPPRVDYGYTF.